The 12 T cell receptor beta chains presented below share a single source sample, sequenced in a study of molecular identifiers for immune sequencing clone quantification. MiXCR, run by TCRdb on the PCR reads, gives a single entry per CDR3 protein. The data show fewer than 350,000 distinct CDR3 sequences, 24% seen once. The sample was naive CD8+ T cells from blood, with Jurkat cell RNA spiked in. Sample subset: FACS-sorted CD8+CD4-CCR7+CD45RA+ naive T cells. These receptors originate from a human donor in good health. Some libraries in this study had Jurkat cell RNA spiked in.

The sample holds many counts of this clonotype. This chain uses TRBV9 with TRBJ1-3; D gene unclear. The V end lost 0 bases, the J end lost 0 bases, and 7 bases lay between the germline ends. Germline V gene data show CDR1 as SGDLS and CDR2 as YYNGEE. The CDR3 runs to 15 residues. The CDR3 sequence is CASSVDMGSGNTIYF. DNA of the CDR3: TGTGCCAGCAGCGTAGACATGGGCTCTGGAAACACCATATATTTT.

On this clonotype: A much larger clone lies one base from this, so it may be a read error. The CDR3 bases are TGTGCCTGGAATCCGAGGTACAACACCGGGGAGCTGTTTTTT. It specifies CAWNPRYNTGELFF. V gene TRBV30 combines with J gene TRBJ2-2; unclear D gene. CDR3 size: 14 residues. V lost 4 bases and J 2 bases, leaving 11 bases between the germline ends. The germline V gene has CDR1 GTSNPN and CDR2 SVGIG (reference sequence).

This clonotype occurred a few times. This chain uses TRBV12-3 or TRBV12-4 with TRBJ2-5; no clear D gene. Trimming stripped 3 bases from V and 2 bases from J, with 4 bases between. This CDR3 has 12 amino acids. The CDR3 DNA is TGTGCCAGCAGTTTGCTGCAAGAGACCCAGTACTTC. It translates to CASSLLQETQYF.

This clonotype was seen at least ten times. V usage is TRBV20-1 and J usage is TRBJ2-7; no firm D call. The germline V and J ends were trimmed by 4 bases and 3 bases, with 7 bases remaining between them. Germline-derived CDR1 and CDR2 are DFQATT and SNEGSKA (reference sequence). CDR3 size: 11 residues. The CDR3 DNA reads as TGCAGTGCTAAACAGAGCTACGAGCAGTACTTC. It specifies CSAKQSYEQYF.

The genes are TRBV12-3 or TRBV12-4 and TRBJ2-4; a possible D gene is TRBD1 (6 bases). Deletions cut 5 bases from V and 7 bases from J, with 15 bases between. The CDR3 contains 14 residues. DNA for the CDR3: TGTGCCAGCAGTCCAACGACAGGTTTTAACATTCAGTACTTC. Residues: CASSPTTGFNIQYF.

This clonotype was counted a few times. V and J are TRBV19 and TRBJ2-1; tentatively, D is TRBD2 (6 bases). CDR1 and CDR2 from the germline V gene are LNHDA and SQIVND (reference sequence). V shed 1 base and J shed 6 bases, with 10 bases lying between them. The CDR3 is made up of 14 amino acids. CDR3 region: CASSIGGTANEQFF. The CDR3 region has the DNA TGTGCCAGTAGTATAGGCGGGACGGCCAATGAGCAGTTCTTC.

The rearrangement joins TRBV27 to TRBJ2-2; 7 bases are a match to TRBD2. The length of the CDR3 is 13 residues. Germline V gene lookup returns CDR1 MNHEY and CDR2 SMNVEV (reference sequence). With 4 bases clipped from V and 6 bases from J, the junction kept 2 bases outside the gene matches. CDR3 loop: CASSWGGSGELFF. The CDR3 region has the DNA TGTGCCAGCAGTTGGGGGGGGTCCGGGGAGCTGTTTTTT.

This clonotype was detected ten times or more. The V call is TRBV27, the J call TRBJ1-5; D is perhaps TRBD1 (6 bases). CDR1 is MNHEY and CDR2 is SMNVEV in the germline V gene (reference sequence). V was trimmed by 2 bases and J by 3 bases, leaving 8 bases between them. The CDR3 extends over 14 amino acids. CDR3: CASSLAGDNQPQHF. DNA for the CDR3: TGTGCCAGCAGTTTAGCAGGGGACAATCAGCCCCAGCATTTT.

J is TRBJ2-3 and V is TRBV11-1, with D unresolved. This CDR3 has 14 amino acids. Trimming cost V 2 bases and J 2 bases, with 8 bases left between them. Germline values: CDR1 SGHAT, CDR2 FQDESV (reference sequence). The CDR3 here is CASSLSQITDTQYF. CDR3 DNA: TGTGCCAGCAGCTTAAGTCAAATCACAGATACGCAGTATTTT.

This clonotype was observed a single time. This could be a read error, since a much larger clone is one nucleotide away. V is TRBV12-3 or TRBV12-4 and J is TRBJ2-1; TRBD2 is a possible D gene (6 bases). This CDR3 has 13 residues. The CDR3 spells CACRRGTRNEQFF. CDR3 bases: TGTGCCTGCAGACGCGGGACTCGCAATGAGCAGTTCTTC.

V usage is TRBV6-2 or TRBV6-3 and J usage is TRBJ1-2, with a tentative D call TRBD1 (6 bases). CDR1 is MNHEY and CDR2 is SVGEGT in the germline V gene. The CDR3 has 17 amino acids. V lost 2 bases and J lost 2, with 18 bases in between. The CDR3 DNA follows: TGTGCCAGCAGTTACCCAACCCGAGGAGGGGGGAACTATGGCTACACCTTC. Translated, it gives CASSYPTRGGGNYGYTF.

The sample holds a few counts of this clonotype. The chain is built from TRBV5-4 and TRBJ1-1; D might be TRBD1 (6 bases). The germline CDR1 and CDR2 sequences are SGHNT and YYREEE (reference sequence). This CDR3 is built from 13 residues. Trimming cost V 2 bases and J 7 bases, with 12 bases left between them. The CDR3 region has the DNA TGTGCCAGCAGCTTAGACAGGAACCTTGAAGCTTTCTTT. Its protein product is CASSLDRNLEAFF.